These T cell receptor beta chains were read from a single sample in a study of T cell changes during pregnancy in multiple sclerosis. Measured with immunoSEQ multiplex PCR; TCRdb has only the in-frame clones, and not every one. The data contain 75,000 to 80,000 clones, 90% to 95% of them singletons. The sequencing here drew on peripheral blood, taken in the second trimester of pregnancy. These receptor sequences come from a female donor in good health, enrolled as a control in a pregnancy study. The CDR3 runs from the conserved cysteine through the conserved F or W. A D gene is named only where the DNA matches it firmly.

>TRBV5-5|TRBJ2-1|.
CASSPLFSYNEQFF
>TRBV18|TRBJ2-7|.
CASSPTVQPYEQYF
>TRBV15|TRBJ1-6|.
CATSRGGQNSPLHF
>TRBV6-5|TRBJ2-1|TRBD2
CASSLGLHAYNEQFF
>TRBV11-2|TRBJ2-3|.
CASSLASGWGDTQYF
>TRBV11-2|TRBJ2-7|TRBD2
CASSLDRGGGIHYEQYF
>TRBV11-2|TRBJ1-1|.
CASSLVQGGTEAFF
>TRBV11-2|TRBJ2-3|TRBD2
CASSLGTSGGGSTDTQYF
>TRBV5-6|TRBJ1-5|TRBD1
CASSLTGAVQPQHF
>TRBV9|TRBJ2-5|.
CASSVGAIQETQYF
>TRBV4-1|TRBJ2-7|TRBD1
CASSHGTGTYEQYF
>TRBV4-3|TRBJ2-6|.
CASSFGTSGANVLTF
>TRBV5-4|TRBJ2-7|TRBD2
CASSRAGGRSYEQYF
>TRBV30|TRBJ1-1|.
CAWSVLGARTEAFF
>TRBV5-1|TRBJ1-1|.
CASSLGGDTEAFF
>TRBV18|TRBJ1-4|.
CASSPTGSTNEKLFF
>TRBV25-1|TRBJ2-7|.
CASRYRTESGEQYF
>TRBV2|TRBJ1-2|.
CASSAQGFNYGYTF
>TRBV9|TRBJ1-3|.
CASSPSGGPGNTIYF
>TRBV27|TRBJ2-1|.
CASGDTSYNEQFF
>TRBV11-3|TRBJ1-4|.
CASSPLTGINEKLFF
>TRBV10-3|TRBJ2-7|.
CAISEPGQKAHEQYF
>TRBV9|TRBJ2-7|TRBD1
CASSAQGQAYEQYF
>TRBV6-1|TRBJ1-3|.
CASFDIEISGNTIYF
>TRBV2|TRBJ1-1|TRBD1
CASSQGQGMNTEAFF
>TRBV9|TRBJ2-3|TRBD2
CASSIPVAGGADTQYF
>TRBV7-9|TRBJ1-1|TRBD1
CASSKDRGGTEAFF
>TRBV30|TRBJ2-1|TRBD1
CAWSSGQGGNEQFF
>TRBV5-6|TRBJ1-5|TRBD1
CASSLALTGDEPQHF
>TRBV5-6|TRBJ2-5|TRBD2
CASSLRGLGTETQYF
>TRBV6-1|TRBJ1-5|.
CASSEREDQPQHF
>TRBV19|TRBJ2-3|TRBD2
CASRTSGGLTDTQYF
>TRBV7-2|TRBJ1-1|.
CASSLGGGSTEAFF
>TRBV7-9|TRBJ2-2|.
CASTWGDGSTGELFF
>TRBV10-2|TRBJ2-3|.
CASSEYREDTQYF
>TRBV5-1|TRBJ2-2|.
CASSLTAANTGELFF
>TRBV4-2|TRBJ2-7|TRBD2
CASSQESRGELYEQYF
>TRBV28|TRBJ1-1|TRBD1
CASNTGEMNTEAFF
>TRBV4-3|TRBJ2-1|.
CASSQDGRGGSDEQFF
>TRBV7-3|TRBJ2-3|.
CASSSRRGLKNTDTQYF
>TRBV4-3|TRBJ1-6|.
CASSQDSWKQGNNSPLHF
>TRBV29-1|TRBJ1-1|TRBD1
CSVDGGGWAEAFF
>TRBV5-4|TRBJ2-5|TRBD2
CASSSPSGGGFEAQYF
>TRBV29-1|TRBJ1-4|.
CSVRDLNEKLFF
>TRBV9|TRBJ2-7|TRBD1
CASSISPRGTGEYEQYF
>TRBV7-2|TRBJ1-1|.
CASSFWRPNTEAFF
>TRBV7-2|TRBJ2-1|TRBD2
CASSPRLAGGWNEQFF
>TRBV7-2|TRBJ2-3|TRBD2
CASSLVASGGAGDTQYF
>TRBV5-1|TRBJ2-1|.
CASSELGKTYNEQFF
>TRBV27|TRBJ1-2|TRBD1
CASRALTGGAGGYTF
>TRBV7-2|TRBJ1-4|TRBD1
CASSLVRQGVEKLFF
>TRBV19|TRBJ1-2|.
CASRGGMGGYTF
>TRBV7-2|TRBJ2-3|.
CASSLGYTDTQYF
>TRBV19|TRBJ2-3|.
CASSEERTDTQYF
>TRBV9|TRBJ1-5|.
CASSVADRQPQHF